This T cell receptor beta chain was identified in a study of cytomegalovirus exposure and HLA in healthy donors. Repertoires were generated with immunoSEQ multiplex PCR, while TCRdb's copy carries only in-frame clones and drops some. The sample gives about 120,000 clones, roughly 89% of which show up once; about 1.1% is in the top ten. The V end lost 0 bases, the J end lost 0 bases, and 6 bases lay between the germline ends. The CDR3 length is 15 residues. The germline V gene has CDR1 LGHNA and CDR2 YNFKEQ. Findings and limits, study-wide: Reportedly, cytomegalovirus status was diagnosed with high sensitivity and specificity. The CMV antigen specificity of a few CMV-associated chains was confirmed through in vitro analysis.

On this clone: The antigen is unknown.

This receptor was taken from a woman aged 18-29 years in good health and CMV-seronegative. The rearrangement uses TRBV4-2 and TRBJ2-1; TRBD2 might be the D (5 bases). The sample consisted of PBMCs. The CDR3 loop is CASSQDRGSYNEQFF. As DNA, the CDR3 is TGTGCCAGCAGCCAAGACCGGGGCTCCTACAATGAGCAGTTCTTC.